This T cell receptor (beta chain) was captured by sequencing in a study of T cell repertoires in cytomegalovirus infection. Via MiXCR, TCRdb re-called the reads, giving one row per CDR3 protein. The data show around 440,000 distinct CDR3 sequences, approximately 10% seen once. This clonotype appeared many times. Its antigen is unknown. Overall study results and limits: The study found HLA-C-restricted CMV-specific TCR beta clonotypes dominating the ex vivo response.

This clonotype was sampled from a human donor in good health (CMV status not recorded). Some clones in this sample may be carry-over from other donors' samples. The material sequenced was PBMCs.

The CDR3 DNA sequence: TGTGCCAGCAGCTTACTCTACACCGGGGAGCTGTTTTTT. This translates into CASSLLYTGELFF. This rearrangement joins TRBV7-3 to TRBJ2-2; D is unclear. The CDR3 is 13 residues long. Trimming pared 2 bases from V and 3 bases from J, leaving 4 bases between. Looked up from germline, CDR1 is SGHTA and CDR2 is FQGTGA.